These T cell receptor beta chains were read from a single sample in a study of OX40 agonist ivuxolimab in advanced cancers. Method: immunoSEQ multiplex PCR; TCRdb's copy keeps in-frame clones and lacks some. Of approximately 65,000 clones listed, roughly nine tenths are singletons. The material was CD4+ or CD8+ T cells sorted from blood, obtained in a trial of the OX40 agonist ivuxolimab. These receptor sequences come from an adult with an advanced solid tumor such as melanoma, head and neck, liver or kidney cancer. Each CDR3 is given with its conserved first and last residue. D genes are given only for firm matches. A row's size may be missing; if present it is once, few, many or a size class.

j_call v_call clone_size d_call cdr3_nt cdr3_aa
TRBJ2-2 TRBV5-4 few TRBD2 TGTGCCAGCAATCTTGCGGGGGGGAACACCGGGGAGCTGTTTTTT CASNLAGGNTGELFF
TRBJ1-5 TRBV2 . TRBD1 TGTGCCAGCACCAGACAGGGAAGCAATCAGCCCCAGCATTTT CASTRQGSNQPQHF
TRBJ2-7 TRBV5-1 . TRBD1 TGCGCCAGCAGTTCGGGACAGGGGTTATACGAGCAGTACTTC CASSSGQGLYEQYF
TRBJ2-5 TRBV2 . . TGTGCCAGCAGTGTAGTAGAAGTGGGACAGACCCAGTACTTC CASSVVEVGQTQYF
TRBJ2-7 TRBV5-4 . . TGTGCCAGCAGCCCCACCCTACAGGGCAAGCAGTACTTC CASSPTLQGKQYF
TRBJ1-2 TRBV6-1 . . TGTGCCAGCAGTGAGGGAGGGTTTGGCTACACCTTC CASSEGGFGYTF
TRBJ2-3 TRBV30 . TRBD1 TGTGCCTCTAGAGGACAGGGGCGCATGAATACGCAGTATTTT CASRGQGRMNTQYF
TRBJ1-1 TRBV2 . . TGTGCCAGCAGTGAACGGAGGTCGACTGAAGCTTTCTTT CASSERRSTEAFF
TRBJ1-2 TRBV6-1 . . TGTGCCACCTGGGGGCAGTCCCTTTATGGCTACACCTTC CATWGQSLYGYTF
TRBJ2-2 TRBV11-2 once TRBD1 TGTGCCAGCAGCGTCATAGGGGGCGCGGCCGGGGAGCTGTTTTTT CASSVIGGAAGELFF
TRBJ2-7 TRBV6-1 . . TGTGCCAGCAGTGAATCACAGTACGAGCAGTACTTC CASSESQYEQYF
TRBJ2-3 TRBV27 . . TGTGCCAGCAGTTTAGGCCTGGGGCCCACAGATACGCAGTATTTT CASSLGLGPTDTQYF
TRBJ1-4 TRBV15 . TRBD1 TGTGCCACCAGCAGAGACTGGGACAGGGTAGGGGAAAAACTGTTTTTT CATSRDWDRVGEKLFF
TRBJ1-2 TRBV7-9 . . TGTGCCAGCAGCCCGCGGACTGATGGCTGCACCTTC CASSPRTDGCTF
TRBJ1-1 TRBV7-9 . . TGTGCCAGCAGCTTATTCTTCCAGAACACTGAAGCTTTCTTT CASSLFFQNTEAFF
TRBJ1-6 TRBV5-4 . . TGTGCCAGCAGCTTGGACAGCGGTAATTCACCCCTCCACTTT CASSLDSGNSPLHF
TRBJ2-3 TRBV5-1 . . TGCGCCAGCAGCTTTTGGGGGGCTCCCACAGATACGCAGTATTTT CASSFWGAPTDTQYF
TRBJ2-1 TRBV4-1 . TRBD2 TGCGCCAGCAGCCAAGGAGTAGCGGGGGGGCGTGAGCAGTTCTTC CASSQGVAGGREQFF
TRBJ2-7 TRBV5-1 . TRBD1 TGCGCCAGCAGCCCGGCACTCAGGGGGCCCCTCTACGAGCAGTACTTC CASSPALRGPLYEQYF
TRBJ2-2 TRBV29-1 . . TGCAGCGTGGGACAGAACACCGGGGAGCTGTTTTTT CSVGQNTGELFF
TRBJ2-7 TRBV6-5 . TRBD1 TGTGCCAGCAGTGGGCCGACAGGGCCCTACGAGCAGTACTTC CASSGPTGPYEQYF
TRBJ1-6 TRBV30 . . TGTGCCTGGGGTAAGCCGTCTGGGCTCAATTCACCCCTCCACTTT CAWGKPSGLNSPLHF
TRBJ2-1 TRBV6-5 . . TGTGCCAGCAGTCAGTTTCGGAGCTCCTACAATGAGCAGTTCTTC CASSQFRSSYNEQFF
TRBJ2-4 TRBV7-9 . TRBD1 TGTGCCAGCAGCTTACAGACAGGGGATTTAGCCAAAAACATTCAGTACTTC CASSLQTGDLAKNIQYF
TRBJ1-4 TRBV4-1 . . TGCGCCAGCAGCCAACAACAGGGTAATGAAAAACTGTTTTTT CASSQQQGNEKLFF
TRBJ2-2 TRBV7-9 . . TGTGCCAGCAGCCTACCGACACAGGGTAACACCGGGGAGCTGTTTTTT CASSLPTQGNTGELFF
TRBJ2-1 TRBV6-1 few TRBD2 TGTGCCAGCAGTGGAGGACTAGCGGGCCTTAAGAGCTCCTACAATGAGCAGTTCTTC CASSGGLAGLKSSYNEQFF
TRBJ1-6 TRBV27 . TRBD1 TGTGCCAGCAGTTTATCGGGGACAGCCCGTTCACCCCTCCACTTT CASSLSGTARSPLHF
TRBJ2-3 TRBV30 . TRBD2 TGTGCCTGGAGTTTGGGCGGGGGGAGGACAGATACGCAGTATTTT CAWSLGGGRTDTQYF